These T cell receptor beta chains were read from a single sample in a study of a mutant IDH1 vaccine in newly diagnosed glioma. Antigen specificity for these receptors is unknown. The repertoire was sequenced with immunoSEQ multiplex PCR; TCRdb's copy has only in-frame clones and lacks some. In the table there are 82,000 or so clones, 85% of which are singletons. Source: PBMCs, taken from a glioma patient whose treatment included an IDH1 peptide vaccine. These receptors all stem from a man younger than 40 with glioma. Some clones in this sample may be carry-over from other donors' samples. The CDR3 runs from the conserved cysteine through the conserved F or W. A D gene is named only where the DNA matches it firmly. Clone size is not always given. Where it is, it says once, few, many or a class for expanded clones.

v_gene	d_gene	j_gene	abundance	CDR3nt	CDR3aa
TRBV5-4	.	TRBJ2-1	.	TGTGCCAGCAGCTTGGGGACAGACTATTCCTACAATGAGCAGTTCTTC	CASSLGTDYSYNEQFF
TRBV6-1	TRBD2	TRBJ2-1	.	TGTGCCAGCAGTGCTTTCAGAGCGGGAGATGAGCAGTTCTTC	CASSAFRAGDEQFF
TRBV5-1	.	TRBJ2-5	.	TGCGCCAGCAGCTTGGGGGGGAAAATTCAGGAGACCCAGTACTTC	CASSLGGKIQETQYF
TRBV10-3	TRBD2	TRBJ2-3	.	TGTGCCATCAGCCGACTAGCGGGAGGCACAGATACGCAGTATTTT	CAISRLAGGTDTQYF
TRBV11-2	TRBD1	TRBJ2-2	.	TGTGCCAGCAGCCCCGCAGGGGGCTTCGGGGAGCTGTTTTTT	CASSPAGGFGELFF
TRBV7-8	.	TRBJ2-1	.	TGTGCCAGCAGCTTAATCTCCCACCCAGGCAATGAGCAGTTCTTC	CASSLISHPGNEQFF
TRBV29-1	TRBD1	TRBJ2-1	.	TGCAGCGTTCCCACAGGGGACCAGTACAATGAGCAGTTCTTC	CSVPTGDQYNEQFF
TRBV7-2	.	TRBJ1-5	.	TGTGCCAGCAGCTTAGGAGGGGGTCAGCCCCAGCATTTT	CASSLGGGQPQHF
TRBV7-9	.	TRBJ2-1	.	TGTGCCAGCAGCCCTCAGACCCTAAGGAATGAGCAGTTCTTC	CASSPQTLRNEQFF
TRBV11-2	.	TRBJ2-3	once	TGTGCCAGCATAAACCGCCGGACATCAGATACGCAGTATTTT	CASINRRTSDTQYF
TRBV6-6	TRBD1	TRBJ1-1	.	TGTGCCAGCAGTCCATCGGACAGGACTAACACTGAAGCTTTCTTT	CASSPSDRTNTEAFF
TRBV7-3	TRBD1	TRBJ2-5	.	TGTGCCAGCAGCTTAGGTCCCGGGACAGAGGGAGAGACCCAGTACTTC	CASSLGPGTEGETQYF
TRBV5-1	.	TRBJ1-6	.	TGCGCCAGCAGCTCGCTAGGGGGAGTACAGGGATCACCCCTCCACTTT	CASSSLGGVQGSPLHF
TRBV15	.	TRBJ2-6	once	TGTGCCACCAGCAGAGGAGGACAGCTCTCTGGGGCCAACGTCCTGACTTTC	CATSRGGQLSGANVLTF
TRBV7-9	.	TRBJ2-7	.	TGTGCCAGCAGCTCACCTTCTAGCCCCACCTACGAGCAGTACTTC	CASSSPSSPTYEQYF
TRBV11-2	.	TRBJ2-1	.	TGTGCCAGCGGGATACTCTACAATGAGCAGTTCTTC	CASGILYNEQFF
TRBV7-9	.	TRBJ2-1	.	TGTGCCAGCAGCCCCTCGATCCCTAAATACAATGAGCAGTTCTTC	CASSPSIPKYNEQFF
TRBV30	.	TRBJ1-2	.	TGTGACTGGGGTGTATGGGGCCATGTTGATGGCTACACCTTC	CDWGVWGHVDGYTF
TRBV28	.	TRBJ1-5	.	TGTGCCAGCAGTTTGGCAGGCCCTAGCAATCAGCCCCAGCATTTT	CASSLAGPSNQPQHF
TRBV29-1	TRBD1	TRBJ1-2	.	TGCAGCGTCCTTGACAGGGCCGCCTATGGCTACACCTTC	CSVLDRAAYGYTF
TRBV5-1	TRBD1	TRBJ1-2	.	TGCGCCAGCAGCTTGGAACCGGGACAGGGGTACGGCTACACCTTC	CASSLEPGQGYGYTF
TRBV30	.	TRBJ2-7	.	TGTGCCTGGAGGAACCTTTTAAAAAAAGGACAGCTCTTTAACTACGAGCAGTACTTC	CAWRNLLKKGQLFNYEQYF
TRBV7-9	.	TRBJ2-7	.	TGTGCCAGCAGCAAAAGACAGAGCTCCTACGAGCAGTACTTC	CASSKRQSSYEQYF